The next 14 T cell receptor beta chains were all read from a single sample in a study of T cells of healthy individuals. TCRdb itself ran the 5' RACE reads through MiXCR, one entry per CDR3 protein. The sample shows tens of thousands of distinct CDR3 sequences, about 5% of them seen only once. The receptors originated from a female donor in good health.

In its sample, this clonotype was seen many times. At one end, the junction sequence differs from germline, possibly due to a read error. This chain joins TRBV7-2 and TRBJ2-1, with TRBD2 matching over 11 bases. Germline values: CDR1 SGHTA, CDR2 FQGNSA. CDR3 length: 15 amino acids. As DNA, the CDR3 is TGTGCCAGCAGCCTAGCGGGAGGCCGGGTCAATGAGCAGTTCTTC. Translated, it gives CASSLAGGRVNEQFF.

This clonotype was counted ten times or more. This sequence joins TRBV24-1 and TRBJ2-1, with TRBD2 matching over 15 bases. In germline, CDR1 is KGHDR, CDR2 SFDVKD. The J segment lost 5 bases and the V segment lost 0 bases, leaving 4 bases of the junction unmatched. The CDR3 covers 18 residues. This chain's CDR3 is CATSDLGTSGRSHNEQFF. In nucleotides, the CDR3 is TGTGCCACCAGTGATTTGGGGACTAGCGGGAGGTCCCACAATGAGCAGTTCTTC.

This clonotype has a handful of counts. V and J are TRBV5-4 and TRBJ1-1, with 7 nucleotides matching TRBD1. The CDR3 extends over 17 amino acids. The trim removed 0 bases at V and 6 bases at J, leaving 14 bases unmatched. Germline V gives CDR1 SGHNT, CDR2 YYREEE (reference sequence). The CDR3 loop reads CASSLEGVPTQGAEAFF. CDR3 DNA sequence: TGTGCCAGCAGCTTGGAAGGAGTACCGACCCAGGGGGCTGAAGCTTTCTTT.

This clonotype was recorded at least ten times. V is TRBV7-8 and J is TRBJ1-2; TRBD1 is a possible D gene (6 bases). The CDR3 length is 14 residues. CDR1 is SGHVS, CDR2 FQNEAQ, per germline. The V gene lost 3 bases and the J gene lost 8 bases, with 16 bases spanning the gap. CDR3: CASSFSTGRSGYTF. The CDR3 nucleotides are TGTGCCAGCAGCTTTTCGACAGGAAGGAGCGGCTACACCTTC.

The table lists this clonotype with many counts. The chain combines TRBV19 with TRBJ1-1; D is unresolved. The CDR3 has 16 residues. V gave up 5 bases and J gave up 0 bases, with 16 bases separating them. Germline V gene data show CDR1 as LNHDA and CDR2 as SQIVND (reference sequence). The CDR3 DNA reads as TGTGCCAGTAGTGTCAACGCAGCCCCAATGAACACTGAAGCTTTCTTT. Its translation: CASSVNAAPMNTEAFF.

This clonotype was recorded a few times. The chain combines TRBV3-1 with TRBJ2-7; tentatively, D is TRBD1 (5 bases). The CDR3 runs 11 residues. Trimming removed 1 base at V and 13 bases at J, with 11 bases between. Germline loops: CDR1 LGHDT, CDR2 YNNKEL (reference sequence). The CDR3 sequence: CASSQAQGFYF. The CDR3 nucleotides are TGTGCCAGCAGCCAAGCCCAGGGTTTCTACTTC.

In its sample, this clonotype was seen many times. The chain links TRBV20-1 to TRBJ2-5, with 7 bases that match TRBD2. CDR1 is DFQATT and CDR2 is SNEGSKA in the germline V gene (reference sequence). This CDR3 is 12 amino acids long. V shed 4 bases and J 2 bases; nucleotides not matched to a gene: 1. The CDR3 DNA reads TGCAGTGCTAATAGCGGGCAAGAGACCCAGTACTTC. Protein sequence: CSANSGQETQYF.

This CDR3 is CSVEDPVGGGLALDTQYF. In DNA form, the CDR3 reads TGCAGCGTTGAAGATCCAGTCGGGGGGGGGCTGGCATTGGATACGCAGTATTTT. The V gene is TRBV29-1, the J gene TRBJ2-3, with 8 nucleotides matching TRBD2. CDR1 and CDR2 from the germline V gene are SQVTM and ANQGSEA. This CDR3 is built from 18 residues. After removal of 0 bases from V and 6 bases from J, the junction contained 17 bases not matched to a gene.

This clonotype was picked up many times. The CDR3 loop is CASSLGYRVTEAFF. DNA of the CDR3: TGTGCCAGCAGCTTAGGATACAGGGTCACTGAAGCTTTCTTT. The chain uses TRBV7-2 and TRBJ1-1; TRBD1 might be the D (6 bases). Trimming cost V 1 base and J 4 bases, with 10 bases left between them. Germline V CDR1 and CDR2: SGHTA, FQGNSA. The CDR3 is 14 amino acids. The variable domain in full, completed from reference TRBV7-2 and TRBJ1-1, reads GAGVSQSPSNKVTEKGKDVELRCDPISGHTALYWYRQSLGQGLEFLIYFQGNSAPDKSGLPSDRFSAERTGGSVSTLTIQRTQQEDSAVYLCASSLGYRVTEAFFGQGTRLTVV.

This chain uses TRBV19 with TRBJ2-3; D is ambiguous. CDR3 length: 13 residues. Trimming took off 4 bases at V and 1 base at J, with 6 bases between the two ends. Germline V gives CDR1 LNHDA, CDR2 SQIVND (reference sequence). CDR3 region: CASSTEGTDTQYF. In DNA form, the CDR3 reads TGTGCCAGTAGTACAGAGGGCACAGATACGCAGTATTTT. Full variable domain (outside the CDR3, taken from reference TRBV19 and TRBJ2-3): DGGITQSPKYLFRKEGQNVTLSCEQNLNHDAMYWYRQDPGQGLRLIYYSQIVNDFQKGDIAEGYSVSREKKESFPLTVTSAQKNPTAFYLCASSTEGTDTQYFGPGTRLTVL.

This chain joins TRBV6-6 and TRBJ2-3; D unclear. The CDR3 is 15 amino acids. Germline V gives CDR1 MNHNY, CDR2 SVGAGI (reference sequence). V dropped 6 bases and J dropped 4 bases, with 17 bases sitting between them. The CDR3 is CASSSQRQCADTQYF. CDR3 in DNA: TGTGCCAGCAGCTCCCAACGCCAGTGTGCAGATACGCAGTATTTT.

In its sample, this clonotype was seen many times. The chain uses TRBV24-1 and TRBJ2-3; no clear D gene. This CDR3 region has 11 residues. Germline-derived CDR1 and CDR2 are KGHDR and SFDVKD. Trimming stripped 10 bases from V and 2 bases from J, with 6 bases between. DNA of the CDR3: TGTGCCACAAGCGACACAGATACGCAGTATTTT. This encodes CATSDTDTQYF.

This clonotype was seen a handful of times. The chain links TRBV5-5 to TRBJ1-1; the match to TRBD1 covers 7 bases. The CDR3 has 16 amino acids. Germline CDR1 SGHKS, CDR2 YYEKEE (reference sequence). The J segment lost 1 base and the V segment lost 5 bases, leaving 11 bases of the junction unmatched. The DNA of the CDR3 is TGTGCCAGCAGACCACCTTACAGGGGCAGGAACACTGAAGCTTTCTTT. Translated: CASRPPYRGRNTEAFF.

V gene TRBV13 combines with J gene TRBJ1-1; 7 nucleotides align to TRBD1. CDR3 size: 20 residues. Looked up from germline, CDR1 is PRHDT and CDR2 is FYEKMQ (reference sequence). The V segment lost 3 bases and the J segment 1 base; nucleotides outside the gene matches: 20. The CDR3 nucleotides are TGTGCCAGCAGCTTTGTCTATATCGAGGGGGCGAACCGAAAGAACACTGAAGCTTTCTTT. This translates into CASSFVYIEGANRKNTEAFF. Full variable domain (missing parts from reference TRBV13 and TRBJ1-1): AAGVIQSPRHLIKEKRETATLKCYPIPRHDTVYWYQQGPGQDPQFLISFYEKMQSDKGSIPDRFSAQQFSDYHSELNMSSLELGDSALYFCASSFVYIEGANRKNTEAFFGQGTRLTVV.